One and the same sample provided the 5 T cell receptor beta chains below, sequenced in a study of OX40 agonist ivuxolimab in advanced cancers. The data were produced by immunoSEQ multiplex PCR, yet TCRdb's version contains in-frame clones alone and is incomplete. Of tens of thousands of clones listed, 70% to 90% are singletons. Material: CD4+ or CD8+ T cells sorted from blood, obtained in a trial of the OX40 agonist ivuxolimab. These receptors were taken from an adult with an advanced solid tumor such as melanoma, head and neck, liver or kidney cancer.

CDR3 coding DNA: TGTGCCAGTAGAATGCGGGAGGCGAGGCAGCCCCAGCATTTT. It specifies CASRMREARQPQHF. The V call is TRBV19, the J call TRBJ1-5; D is undetermined. Germline values: CDR1 LNHDA, CDR2 SQIVND (reference sequence). This CDR3 is 14 amino acids long. Between the trimmed V and J ends, which lost 6 bases and 7 bases, there was a span of 16 bases.

The chain links TRBV9 to TRBJ2-1, with 15 positions matching TRBD2. CDR3 length: 14 residues. CDR1 is SGDLS and CDR2 is YYNGEE in the germline V gene. With 3 bases clipped from V and 10 bases from J, the junction kept 2 bases outside the gene matches. CDR3 DNA: TGTGCCAGCAGCGACGGACTAGCGGGAGGGGAGCAGTTCTTC. Amino acid sequence: CASSDGLAGGEQFF.

The table lists this clone with a count of one. V usage is TRBV19 and J usage is TRBJ1-1; the D is unclear. V lost 6 bases to trimming and J lost 1 base, with 12 bases between them. Germline values: CDR1 LNHDA, CDR2 SQIVND (reference sequence). The CDR3 extends over 14 amino acids. Here the CDR3 DNA reads TGTGCCAGTAGAAAAGGCACAACGAACACTGAAGCTTTCTTT. Its protein product is CASRKGTTNTEAFF.

J is TRBJ2-3 and V is TRBV27; no definite D call. V lost 8 bases to trimming and J lost 2 bases, with 8 bases between them. Germline-derived CDR1 and CDR2 are MNHEY and SMNVEV (reference sequence). There are 12 residues in the CDR3. This chain's CDR3 is CASATNTDTQYF. CDR3 DNA: TGTGCCAGCGCTACCAACACAGATACGCAGTATTTT.

CDR3 loop: CASSYGGYEQYF. The CDR3 coding sequence is TGCGCCAGCAGCTACGGAGGGTACGAGCAGTACTTC. The V call is TRBV5-1, the J call TRBJ2-7, with D maybe TRBD2 (6 bases). This CDR3 has 12 amino acids. Germline lookup yields CDR1 SGHRS and CDR2 YFSETQ. Deletions cut 3 bases from V and 4 bases from J, with 8 bases between.